The present T cell receptor beta chain was sequenced within a study of control samples from healthy donors and cancer patients. TCRdb keeps only in-frame clones here, not all; method: immunoSEQ multiplex PCR. The sample has over 100,000 clones; approximately 92% are singletons. The CDR3 covers 12 residues. V was clipped by 4 bases and J by 2 bases, with 6 bases between them. The germline V gene has CDR1 ENHRY and CDR2 SYGVKD. The chain carries TRBV10-3 and TRBJ2-7; the D gene is possibly TRBD1 (5 bases). Sample: blood. The receptor's source is a woman in her forties or fifties in good health. CDR3 bases: TGTGCCATCAGTGGACAGACCTACGAGCAGTACTTC. This codes for CAISGQTYEQYF.